Listed below are T cell receptor beta chains from one sample, sequenced in a study of CD8 T cells in ankylosing spondylitis. TCRdb processed the 5' RACE reads anew with MiXCR; each CDR3 protein has one entry. Among 350,000 or so distinct CDR3 sequences, 14% to 15% were seen once, and the ten largest hold roughly 1.1%. Input material: blood, either unsorted or a sorted T cell fraction (not recorded which). The origin of the receptors is a male donor with ankylosing spondylitis or in good health (not recorded which). CDR3s include the opening cysteine and the closing phenylalanine or tryptophan. A D gene is named only where the DNA matches it firmly.

v_call	d_call	j_call	cdr3_aa
TRBV7-8	TRBD2	TRBJ2-4	CASSIDGGRAKNIQYF
TRBV2	TRBD1	TRBJ1-2	CASSRGPLYGYTF
TRBV20-1	-	TRBJ2-7	CSATNPEGRGDFYEQYF
TRBV12-3/TRBV12-4	TRBD1	TRBJ2-4	CASRMGQGKNIQYF
TRBV3-1	TRBD2	TRBJ2-3	CASTQGGLATDTQYF
TRBV6-2/TRBV6-3	-	TRBJ2-5	CASSYSNRAWETQYF
TRBV4-2	-	TRBJ2-2	CASSQAPRGATGELFF
TRBV5-1	TRBD1	TRBJ2-1	CASSRTTPGQGGYEQFF
TRBV10-3	-	TRBJ2-3	CAISDLSSGRSTDTQYF
TRBV20-1	-	TRBJ1-4	CPRGGGRREKLFF
TRBV5-1	TRBD1	TRBJ1-6	CASALGQLVSPLHF
TRBV18	-	TRBJ2-5	CASSRSRTETQYF
TRBV5-5	-	TRBJ2-7	CASSLPGSDSYEQYF
TRBV20-1	TRBD2	TRBJ2-5	CSAGLGETQYF
TRBV29-1	-	TRBJ2-3	CSVEPGIKADTQYF
TRBV5-1	-	TRBJ1-1	CASSLDGQNTEAFF
TRBV10-3	TRBD1	TRBJ1-4	CAIRSDRVNEKLFF
TRBV7-9	TRBD2	TRBJ2-2	CASSNSGRAGELFF
TRBV7-9	TRBD1	TRBJ2-2	CASSLGTGSNTGELFF
TRBV18	TRBD1	TRBJ2-7	CASSILQGGDEQYF
TRBV12-3/TRBV12-4	-	TRBJ1-3	CASSFQGSGNTIYF
TRBV27	TRBD2	TRBJ2-7	CASGIWTSGLPYEQYF
TRBV5-1	-	TRBJ2-1	CASSLDSENEQFF
TRBV29-1	-	TRBJ1-5	CSAVPGQGQPQHF
TRBV6-1	TRBD1	TRBJ2-1	CASSLSGGQVNRQFF